The clone carrying this T cell receptor beta chain was counted only a few times. Germline V gene sequence: CDR1 LGHDT, CDR2 YNNKEL (reference sequence). Trimming stripped 1 base from V and 4 bases from J, with 8 bases between. The CDR3 extends over 13 amino acids. The source of the sample is a study of blood T cell repertoires in COVID-19. Study in general: Researchers got acute and convalescent COVID-19 samples from the United States, Italy and Spain. T cells, B-cell-depleted T cells, or PBMCs supplied cDNA or gDNA.

As handled by the study authors: Nucleated cell counts were estimated from reference gene primer amplification. Generated by immunoSEQ multiplex PCR, the TCRdb table keeps only in-frame clones and is missing some. V and J calls and clone size are given by that table; D and trimming were obtained from the DNA. The table has approximately 230,000 clones, 80% to 90% seen once. This chain joins TRBV3-1 (or the pseudogene TRBV3-2) and TRBJ2-7, with a possible D match to TRBD1 (6 bases). The sequenced material came from peripheral blood. The TCR comes from a man aged 80 or over with acute or convalescent COVID-19. CDR3 in DNA: TGTGCCAGCAGCCAAGTCCAGGGGTACGAGCAGTACTTC. It encodes CASSQVQGYEQYF.